Below are 29 T cell receptor beta chains sequenced from a single sample in a study of molecular identifiers for immune sequencing clone quantification. TCRdb ran MiXCR on the PCR reads and lists one entry per CDR3 protein. The sample has some 10,000 distinct CDR3 sequences, roughly 22% seen once. The material sequenced was naive CD8+ T cells from blood, with Jurkat cell RNA spiked in. Subset noted: FACS-sorted CD8+CD4-CCR7+CD45RA+ naive T cells. The receptors stem from a human donor in good health. Some libraries in this study had Jurkat cell RNA spiked in.

As for this clonotype: One base away lies a much larger clone, so this may be a sequencing read error. The rearrangement links TRBV29-1 to TRBJ2-1; 9 nucleotides line up with TRBD2. The V and J ends lost 6 bases and 5 bases, in that order; junction bases with no gene match: 8. The germline V gene encodes CDR1 SQVTM and CDR2 ANQGSEA. The CDR3 is 14 residues long. The CDR3 bases are TGCAGCGTCGTTGGACTAGCGATGCACAATGAGCAGTTCTTC. Translation gives CSVVGLAMHNEQFF.

Only a few counts were recorded for this clonotype. This chain links TRBV2 with TRBJ2-1, with a possible D match to TRBD1 (5 bases). There are 15 residues in the CDR3. Trimming pared 6 bases from V and 9 bases from J, leaving 21 bases between. CDR1 is SNHLY, CDR2 FYNNEI, per germline. The CDR3 region is CASRPDSLFGGEQFF. Here the CDR3 DNA reads TGTGCCAGCAGGCCCGACAGTTTGTTTGGTGGTGAGCAGTTCTTC.

This clonotype was seen at least ten times. V usage is TRBV13 and J usage is TRBJ1-1; maybe TRBD1 (5 bases). Germline V gene data show CDR1 as PRHDT and CDR2 as FYEKMQ (reference sequence). The V and J ends lost 5 bases and 1 base respectively, with 11 bases between them. CDR3 length: 14 residues. CDR3 nucleotide sequence: TGTGCCAGCAGCCCCAGGGACGGGAACACTGAAGCTTTCTTT. As protein: CASSPRDGNTEAFF.

This clonotype was seen a handful of times. The chain carries TRBV20-1 and TRBJ2-7; D might be TRBD2 (5 bases). V lost 6 bases and J 1 base, leaving 19 bases between the germline ends. The CDR3 covers 15 residues. Germline CDR1 is DFQATT and CDR2 is SNEGSKA (reference sequence). The CDR3 here is CSAIDLSGFSYEQYF. For the CDR3, the DNA is TGCAGTGCCATCGACCTGTCGGGGTTTTCCTACGAGCAGTACTTC.

This clonotype has ten or more counts. The chain couples TRBV20-1 to TRBJ2-1; D remains unclear. Per germline, CDR1 DFQATT and CDR2 SNEGSKA (reference sequence). Trimming left V 3 bases short and J 5 bases short, with 11 bases between. This CDR3 is built from 13 residues. The CDR3 region is CSASWKLHNEQFF. Here the CDR3 DNA reads TGCAGTGCTAGCTGGAAACTTCACAATGAGCAGTTCTTC.

The chain couples TRBV14 to TRBJ2-7; perhaps TRBD1 as D (5 bases). The CDR3 sequence is 13 residues long. Germline V CDR1 and CDR2: SGHDN, FVKESK. V was trimmed by 3 bases and J by 6 bases, leaving 12 bases between them. The chain's CDR3 is CASSHGAGFEQYF. The CDR3 bases are TGTGCCAGCAGCCATGGGGCTGGCTTCGAGCAGTACTTC.

The gene calls are TRBV20-1 and TRBJ2-1; possible D gene TRBD1, 5 bases. This CDR3 region has 13 residues. Germline CDR1 and CDR2: DFQATT and SNEGSKA (reference sequence). Trimming pared 6 bases from V and 2 bases from J, leaving 11 bases between. The chain's CDR3 is CSARAATYNEQFF. The CDR3 DNA follows: TGCAGTGCCAGGGCCGCTACCTACAATGAGCAGTTCTTC.

By share of the sample, this clonotype is medium-sized. This chain uses TRBV9 with TRBJ1-1, with D uncertain. Germline CDR1 reads SGDLS; CDR2 reads YYNGEE. V dropped 1 base and J dropped 1 base, with 5 bases sitting between them. This CDR3 is built from 13 residues. The CDR3 loop reads CASSVRSNTEAFF. The CDR3 DNA is TGTGCCAGCAGCGTAAGATCGAACACTGAAGCTTTCTTT.

The chain links TRBV4-3 to TRBJ1-1; no clear D. The CDR3 loop spans 12 amino acids. Trimming stripped 10 bases from V and 8 bases from J, with 17 bases between. Germline CDR1 reads LGHNA; CDR2 reads YSLEER. CDR3 amino acids: CANRQLGGEAFF. The CDR3 coding sequence is TGCGCCAACCGGCAGTTGGGCGGCGAAGCTTTCTTT.

Relative to its sample, this clonotype is medium-sized (0.01 to 0.1%). This chain connects TRBV11-2 to TRBJ2-3; perhaps TRBD1 as D (5 bases). This CDR3 region has 15 residues. Germline CDR1 and CDR2: SGHAT and FQNNGV. Trimming stripped 5 bases from V and 1 base from J, with 13 bases between. The CDR3 region is CASSLVGAGTDTQYF. The CDR3 DNA reads as TGTGCCAGCAGCCTTGTAGGGGCCGGCACAGATACGCAGTATTTT.

By share, this clonotype ranks as medium-sized. CDR3 region: CASSINTGEAFF. The CDR3 region has the DNA TGTGCCAGCAGCATTAACACGGGTGAAGCTTTCTTT. The genes are TRBV6-5 and TRBJ1-1; D uncertain. The CDR3 is 12 amino acids. The germline V and J ends were trimmed by 6 bases and 7 bases, with 12 bases remaining between them. Germline V gene data show CDR1 as MNHEY and CDR2 as SVGAGI.

This clonotype is labeled medium-sized. This chain links TRBV27 with TRBJ1-4, with 8 bases lining up with TRBD1. Germline CDR1 is MNHEY and CDR2 is SMNVEV (reference sequence). The V and J ends lost 5 bases and 5 bases, in that order; junction bases with no gene match: 13. The CDR3 sequence is 17 residues long. The CDR3 loop reads CASSNRGRGLSNEKLFF. The CDR3 DNA reads TGTGCCAGCAGTAATCGAGGCAGGGGGCTTTCAAATGAAAAACTGTTTTTT.

By sample share, this clonotype is medium-sized. The V gene is TRBV20-1, the J gene TRBJ2-7; D is perhaps TRBD1 or TRBD2 (5 bases each). The germline V and J ends were trimmed by 1 base and 2 bases, with 9 bases remaining between them. This CDR3 is built from 13 residues. Germline CDR1 DFQATT, CDR2 SNEGSKA (reference sequence). This chain's CDR3 is CSARALGAYEQYF. The DNA of the CDR3 is TGCAGTGCTAGAGCTCTGGGGGCCTACGAGCAGTACTTC.

Ten or more counts support this clonotype. The chain uses TRBV12-3 or TRBV12-4 and TRBJ2-5; D call uncertain. Trimming took off 5 bases at V and 2 bases at J, with 9 bases between the two ends. The CDR3 contains 13 residues. The CDR3 DNA reads TGTGCCAGCAGTGTTGGGGATCAAGAGACCCAGTACTTC. Protein product: CASSVGDQETQYF.

This clonotype was observed many times. The chain combines TRBV7-9 with TRBJ2-2, with 9 bases matching TRBD1. Trimming removed 5 bases from V and 4 bases from J; junction bases left unmatched: 11. Germline V gene lookup returns CDR1 SEHNR and CDR2 FQNEAQ (reference sequence). This CDR3 has 17 amino acids. The CDR3: CASSPRHRDRATGELFF. CDR3 in DNA: TGTGCCAGCAGCCCCCGCCACCGGGACAGGGCCACCGGGGAGCTGTTTTTT.

This clonotype ranks as medium-sized. The chain has TRBV4-3 and TRBJ2-5; D call uncertain. V gave up 0 bases and J gave up 5 bases, with 10 bases separating them. The CDR3 is 14 residues long. Germline values: CDR1 LGHNA, CDR2 YSLEER. The DNA of the CDR3 is TGCGCCAGCAGCCAAGATCCCGGGTTGGAGACCCAGTACTTC. The encoded protein is CASSQDPGLETQYF.

In regard to this clonotype: Given the absence of the conserved phenylalanine or tryptophan at the CDR3 end, a read error is likely. The chain recombines TRBV9 with TRBJ2-1; D not resolved. Trimming pared 4 bases from V and 3 bases from J, leaving 8 bases between. Germline-derived CDR1 and CDR2 are SGDLS and YYNGEE. The CDR3 loop spans 13 amino acids. The CDR3 DNA follows: TGTGCCAGCAGCCGCAGTGACTACAATGAGCAGTTCTCC. Amino acid sequence: CASSRSDYNEQFS.

A note on this clonotype: Its ends do not fully match the called genes, so a read error is possible. The chain couples TRBV7-9 to TRBJ2-3; D remains unclear. This CDR3 has 14 amino acids. Germline CDR1 is SEHNR and CDR2 is FQNEAQ (reference sequence). CDR3 DNA sequence: TGCGCCAGCAGCTCCTCGACAAGCACAGATACGCGGTATTTT. Translated, it gives CASSSSTSTDTRYF.

J is TRBJ2-1 and V is TRBV3-1; possibly TRBD2 for D (5 bases). Germline assignment: CDR1 LGHDT and CDR2 YNNKEL (reference sequence). This CDR3 has 14 residues. V lost 8 bases, J lost 1 base, and 12 bases lay in between. CDR3 protein: CASCLGVSYNEQFF. Here the CDR3 DNA reads TGTGCCAGCTGCCTGGGAGTATCCTACAATGAGCAGTTCTTC.

In the case of this clonotype: A read error is possible here, since a much larger clone lies one base away. No DNA is shown, since the ends of the CDR3 on it are uncertain; the CDR3 is the one TCRdb lists. This rearrangement joins TRBV29-1 to TRBJ1-2; the table's D call of TRBD1 was not tested on the DNA. Ends included, the CDR3 has 13 residues. From germline, CDR1 is SQVTM and CDR2 ANQGSEA. The CDR3 protein is CSAFQGGGYGCTF.

This clonotype showed up just a few times. The J gene is TRBJ2-7, the V gene TRBV11-2; D unclear. CDR1 is SGHAT, CDR2 FQNNGV, per germline. Trimming left V 5 bases short and J 7 bases short, with 15 bases between. The CDR3 covers 13 residues. CDR3 in DNA: TGTGCCAGCAGCGGGATCGACGGGTTTGAGCAGTACTTC. Its translation is CASSGIDGFEQYF.

Of note for this clonotype: One base away lies a much larger clone, so this may be a sequencing read error. V is TRBV7-2 and J is TRBJ2-3; 7 nucleotides line up with TRBD2. V lost 5 bases, J lost 8 bases, and 22 bases stayed unmatched. CDR3 length: 18 residues. Germline assignment: CDR1 SGHTA and CDR2 FQGNSA. The CDR3 here is CASSSLGRGEHMPGTQYF. The DNA of the CDR3 is TGTGCCAGCAGCAGTCTCGGACGGGGGGAACATATGCCAGGTACGCAGTATTTT.

Remarks on this clonotype: This may be a read error: a much more frequent sequence differs by one nucleotide. The J gene is TRBJ2-7, the V gene TRBV7-9; D unresolved. Per germline, CDR1 SEHNR and CDR2 FQNEAQ (reference sequence). The CDR3 length is 13 residues. CDR3 sequence (DNA): TGTGTCAGCACCCCCGGGCTTCTCTACGAGCAGTACTTC. Translated, it gives CVSTPGLLYEQYF.

This chain connects TRBV6-5 to TRBJ2-7; D may correspond to TRBD1 or TRBD2 (6 bases each). V shed 8 bases and J shed 3 bases, with 14 bases lying between them. The CDR3 extends over 13 amino acids. Germline V lookup: CDR1 MNHEY, CDR2 SVGAGI. CDR3 region: CASLGGELYEQYF. In nucleotides, the CDR3 is TGTGCCAGCTTGGGGGGCGAGCTCTACGAGCAGTACTTC.

The V gene is TRBV7-9, the J gene TRBJ1-2; 9 bases map to TRBD1. From germline, CDR1 is SEHNR and CDR2 FQNEAQ (reference sequence). V lost 4 bases to trimming and J lost 8 bases; unmatched junction nucleotides: 8. The CDR3 totals 14 residues. DNA of the CDR3: TGTGCCAGCAGCTCTGGGACAGGGTCTTGGGGCTACACCTTC. Its protein is CASSSGTGSWGYTF.

This clonotype counts as medium-sized. The rearrangement links TRBV4-3 to TRBJ2-1; tentative D call: TRBD2 (5 bases). CDR3 length: 15 amino acids. Germline CDR1 and CDR2: LGHNA and YSLEER. V gave up 1 base and J gave up 10 bases, with 17 bases separating them. The CDR3 here is CASSQAGKPLGEQFF. The CDR3 region has the DNA TGCGCCAGCAGCCAAGCGGGGAAACCCCTCGGGGAGCAGTTCTTC.

This chain uses TRBV11-3 with TRBJ1-1; 7 bases agree with TRBD1. Losses at the gene ends were 5 bases for V and 1 base for J; bases not matched to a gene: 1. Germline assignment: CDR1 SGHNT and CDR2 YENEEA. CDR3 length: 13 residues. CDR3 nucleotides: TGTGCCAGCAGCCGACAGGGGAACACTGAAGCTTTCTTT. Protein product: CASSRQGNTEAFF.

This clonotype is termed medium-sized. J is TRBJ2-3 and V is TRBV20-1; TRBD2 matches at 7 bases. The germline CDR1 and CDR2 sequences are DFQATT and SNEGSKA (reference sequence). This CDR3 is built from 17 residues. Trimming took 0 bases from V and 4 from J; bases not matched to a gene: 13. CDR3 loop: CSARDYRAGSSPDTQYF. CDR3 nucleotide sequence: TGCAGTGCTAGAGATTATAGAGCGGGATCAAGTCCAGATACGCAGTATTTT.

Comment on this clonotype: One end of the junction does not line up with germline, which may come from a read error. The V gene is TRBV5-1, the J gene TRBJ1-2, with a possible D match to TRBD1 (5 bases). The CDR3 sequence is 14 residues long. Germline values: CDR1 SGHRS, CDR2 YFSETQ. CDR3 sequence (DNA): TGCGCCAGCAGCCCAGGGACCGCTAACTATGGCCACACCTTC. Translating it yields CASSPGTANYGHTF.